This T cell receptor beta chain stems from a study of PD-1 blockade in classical Hodgkin lymphoma. Findings and caveats of the study: Exclusion applied to patients who initiated nivolumab less than 1 year following ASCT. Diminished baseline TCR diversity has been reported in newly diagnosed patients relative to healthy donors. The CD4+ diversity rise by C4D1 was clearest in complete responders.

Here immunoSEQ multiplex PCR was the method, and the copy in TCRdb shows in-frame clones only, minus some. The data hold more than 35,000 clones, with around 88% observed a single time. The germline V gene has CDR1 MNHEY and CDR2 SMNVEV (reference sequence). This CDR3 is built from 15 residues. V dropped 5 bases and J dropped 1; count of bases not matched to a gene: 3. As concerns this clone: What it binds is not known.

Every single patient, without exception, relapsed after autologous stem cell transplantation, and brentuximab vedotin exposure varied. Relapsed/refractory classical Hodgkin lymphoma patients had complete, partial or progressive responses. The sequencing here drew on peripheral blood mononuclear cells (PBMCs), taken before the second cycle of nivolumab. The chain combines TRBV27 with TRBJ1-3; the match to TRBD1 covers 9 bases. The receptor's source is a human donor with classical Hodgkin lymphoma. The CDR3 bases are TGTGCCAGCAGTAGGACAGGGGCTTCTGGAAACACCATATATTTT. Its translation: CASSRTGASGNTIYF.